What follows is one T cell receptor (beta chain) and its context. The data are from a study of shared clonotypes between healthy human individuals. Each subset's genomic DNA was split evenly across several immunoSEQ plates. The protocol was immunoSEQ multiplex PCR, while the TCRdb copy is restricted to in-frame clones and leaves out a portion. This table has over a million clones, approximately 98.5% appearing once. This CDR3 has 15 amino acids. Germline V gene lookup returns CDR1 SGHRS and CDR2 YFSETQ. With 3 bases clipped from V and 4 bases from J, the junction kept 8 bases outside the gene matches.

The chain couples TRBV5-1 to TRBJ2-3, with TRBD2 identical over 7 bases. The sequence was obtained from a man younger than 40 in good health. The source material was naive CD4+ T cells sorted from blood. Subset of the sample: CD45RA+ positively selected. As DNA, the CDR3 is TGCGCCAGCAGCTCCTTGACTAGCCCACCAGATACGCAGTATTTT. Translation: CASSSLTSPPDTQYF. Complete variable domain (other parts from reference TRBV5-1 and TRBJ2-3): KAGVTQTPRYLIKTRGQQVTLSCSPISGHRSVSWYQQTPGQGLQFLFEYFSETQRNKGNFPGRFSGRQFSNSRSEMNVSTLELGDSALYLCASSSLTSPPDTQYFGPGTRLTVL.